What follows are 24 T cell receptor beta chains derived from one specimen sequenced in a study of T cells in localized non-small cell lung cancer. Repertoires were generated with immunoSEQ multiplex PCR, while TCRdb's copy carries only in-frame clones and drops some. Found here are roughly 21,000 clones, approximately 88% of them singletons; the top ten hold 25% to 35%. Sequences were derived from peripheral blood mononuclear cells, sampled before any cancer treatment. The receptors here all came from a male donor older than 55 with stage II lung adenocarcinoma.

The rearrangement joins TRBV5-1 to TRBJ2-2; 16 nucleotides agree with TRBD2. The germline gives CDR1 SGHRS, CDR2 YFSETQ. J was trimmed by 3 bases and V by 6 bases; bases with no gene match: 14. This CDR3 region has 20 residues. The CDR3 bases are TGCGCCAGCATGGTCCAGCCGGGACTAGCGGGAGGGCCGGACACCGGGGAGCTGTTTTTT. This codes for CASMVQPGLAGGPDTGELFF.

This chain uses TRBV28 with TRBJ2-1; 7 bases agree with TRBD2. Per the germline V gene, CDR1 is MDHEN and CDR2 is SYDVKM. This CDR3 is built from 14 residues. Unmatched junction bases numbered 9, after V lost 6 bases and J lost 7 bases. The CDR3 sequence is CASSRTGGSNEQFF. CDR3 coding DNA: TGTGCCAGCAGCCGAACGGGAGGTTCAAATGAGCAGTTCTTC.

The genes are TRBV5-4 and TRBJ2-7; possible D gene TRBD1, 6 bases. In germline, CDR1 is SGHNT, CDR2 YYREEE (reference sequence). The ends were cut back, 4 bases at V and 2 bases at J, with 16 bases in the middle. There are 15 residues in the CDR3. The CDR3 region is CASSKQVGAAYEQYF. The CDR3 DNA reads TGTGCCAGCAGCAAGCAAGTGGGGGCTGCCTACGAGCAGTACTTC.

CDR3 sequence: CAGQDSSSYEQYF. In DNA form, the CDR3 reads TGTGCCGGACAGGACAGCAGCTCCTACGAGCAGTACTTC. The chain has TRBV28 and TRBJ2-7; 7 nucleotides match TRBD1. The CDR3 extends over 13 amino acids. V was clipped by 11 bases and J by 0 bases; unmatched bases: 7. CDR1 MDHEN and CDR2 SYDVKM come from the germline V gene.

In its sample, this clone was seen a few times. The chain links TRBV9 to TRBJ1-1; TRBD1 matches at 12 bases. The trim removed 4 bases at V and 5 bases at J, leaving 6 bases unmatched. The V gene's germline CDR1 is SGDLS and CDR2 YYNGEE. This CDR3 has 15 residues. Here the CDR3 DNA reads TGTGCCAGCAGCAAGGGGACAGGGGGCCGGACTGAAGCTTTCTTT. Encoded protein: CASSKGTGGRTEAFF.

This clone was seen a single time. J is TRBJ1-1 and V is TRBV16, with a tentative D call TRBD1 (6 bases). V was clipped by 5 bases and J by 8 bases, with 18 bases between them. Germline CDR1 and CDR2: KGHSY and FQNENV. This CDR3 has 14 amino acids. The CDR3 DNA follows: TGTGCCAGCAGCGGAACCCCCGGGGGCCGAGAAGCTTTCTTT. Encoded protein: CASSGTPGGREAFF.

The chain links TRBV2 to TRBJ1-5; the D gene is possibly TRBD1 (6 bases). This CDR3 has 15 amino acids. CDR1 and CDR2 from the germline V gene are SNHLY and FYNNEI. V was clipped by 8 bases and J by 7 bases, with 21 bases between them. The DNA for the CDR3 is TGTGCCAGCGAGAAGGACAGAGCCTATTGGCAGCCCCAGCATTTT. Translating gives CASEKDRAYWQPQHF.

This chain joins TRBV28 and TRBJ1-3, with a possible D match to TRBD1 (6 bases). Germline V CDR1 and CDR2: MDHEN, SYDVKM. The CDR3 has 14 amino acids. The germline V and J ends were trimmed by 7 bases and 0 bases, with 10 bases remaining between them. The CDR3 DNA follows: TGTGCCAGCATTCCGACAGGCTCTGGAAACACCATATATTTT. Its protein is CASIPTGSGNTIYF.

This clone was detected once. The chain links TRBV5-1 to TRBJ1-4, with TRBD1 matching over 7 bases. The germline gives CDR1 SGHRS, CDR2 YFSETQ. Trimming at V came to 2 bases and at J to 0 bases, leaving 10 bases not matched to a gene. The CDR3 has 18 residues. The CDR3 DNA follows: TGCGCCAGCAGCTTCCGAACAGGGGCGGTAGCAACTAATGAAAAACTGTTTTTT. It yields the protein CASSFRTGAVATNEKLFF.

This rearrangement joins TRBV10-3 to TRBJ2-1; tentative D call: TRBD2 (6 bases). Trimming took off 8 bases at V and 8 bases at J, with 13 bases between the two ends. The germline V gene has CDR1 ENHRY and CDR2 SYGVKD. The CDR3 consists of 12 residues. CDR3 protein: CAIGRGSYEQFF. In nucleotides, the CDR3 is TGTGCCATCGGACGGGGGAGTTATGAGCAGTTCTTC.

To note about this clone: The same CDR3 is also encoded by other DNA sequences in this sample. The chain carries TRBV7-6 and TRBJ2-3; 9 bases fit TRBD2. V shed 5 bases, J shed 12 bases, and the junction held 18 bases outside the gene matches. Germline loops: CDR1 SGHVS, CDR2 FNYEAQ. This CDR3 has 16 residues. CDR3 amino acids: CASSPQPGLAYGTQYF. The CDR3 DNA reads TGTGCCAGCAGCCCCCAGCCGGGACTAGCATACGGTACACAGTATTTT.

The chain links TRBV28 to TRBJ2-5; 8 bases line up with TRBD2. From germline, CDR1 is MDHEN and CDR2 SYDVKM. The CDR3 totals 14 residues. V lost 7 bases and J lost 5; bases outside the gene matches: 9. The chain's CDR3 is CASTAGGHGETQYF. CDR3 nucleotides: TGTGCCAGCACGGCGGGGGGACATGGCGAGACCCAGTACTTC.

The chain combines TRBV11-2 with TRBJ1-1; no clear D gene. The CDR3 sequence is 14 residues long. Germline V CDR1 and CDR2: SGHAT, FQNNGV. Between the trimmed V and J ends, which lost 5 bases and 10 bases, there was a span of 20 bases. CDR3 DNA sequence: TGTGCCAGCAGCCGCAGGTGGTCGGAGGTTGGAGCTTTCTTT. Its protein product is CASSRRWSEVGAFF.

The CDR3 coding sequence is TGTGCCAGCAGCTTAGAGCGGACCCGGGAAAAACTGTTTTTT. This sequence encodes CASSLERTREKLFF. The V call is TRBV11-2, the J call TRBJ1-4; D gene uncertain. CDR1 SGHAT and CDR2 FQNNGV come from the germline V gene. V was trimmed by 0 bases and J by 8 bases, leaving 10 bases between them. The CDR3 is made up of 14 amino acids.

Here the CDR3 DNA reads TGCGCCAGCAGGGTACCGGGATCCCCCCTTGATTGGGGCTACACCTTC. It translates to CASRVPGSPLDWGYTF. This rearrangement joins TRBV4-1 to TRBJ1-2; D not resolved. CDR1 and CDR2 from the germline V gene are MGHRA and YSYEKL. This CDR3 has 16 residues. Trimming stripped 6 bases from V and 8 bases from J, with 25 bases between.

V and J are TRBV29-1 and TRBJ2-1; D gene ambiguous. The V end lost 2 bases, the J end lost 2 bases, and 10 bases lay between the germline ends. Germline V lookup: CDR1 SQVTM, CDR2 ANQGSEA. This CDR3 spans 14 amino acids. CDR3 region: CSVESAFTYNEQFF. CDR3 sequence (DNA): TGCAGCGTTGAATCGGCTTTTACCTACAATGAGCAGTTCTTC.

V gene TRBV6-6 combines with J gene TRBJ1-1; TRBD1 matches at 7 bases. Losses at the gene ends were 6 bases for V and 2 bases for J; bases not matched to a gene: 6. This CDR3 comprises 14 residues. Germline values: CDR1 MNHNY, CDR2 SVGAGI (reference sequence). CDR3: CASSHRGPNTEAFF. CDR3 bases: TGTGCCAGCAGCCACAGGGGACCCAACACTGAAGCTTTCTTT.

The V gene is TRBV6-1, the J gene TRBJ2-1, with a possible D match to TRBD1 (6 bases). Germline assignment: CDR1 MNHNS and CDR2 SASEGT. CDR3 length equals 14 residues. Trimming pared 5 bases from V and 0 bases from J, leaving 8 bases between. The CDR3 region is CASSWTVSYNEQFF. The CDR3 DNA sequence: TGTGCCAGCAGTTGGACAGTCTCCTACAATGAGCAGTTCTTC.

The rearrangement joins TRBV5-1 to TRBJ1-1; D possibly corresponds to TRBD1 (5 bases). CDR1 SGHRS and CDR2 YFSETQ come from the germline V gene. The CDR3 sequence is 13 residues long. Between the trimmed V and J ends, which lost 7 bases and 4 bases, there was a span of 14 bases. CDR3 in amino acids: CASGDQGFTEAFF. The CDR3 DNA reads as TGCGCCAGCGGGGATCAGGGATTCACTGAAGCTTTCTTT.

The rearrangement uses TRBV10-3 and TRBJ2-3; D gene unclear. Trimming cost V 2 bases and J 2 bases, with 5 bases left between them. Per germline, CDR1 ENHRY and CDR2 SYGVKD. The CDR3 has 13 amino acids. The CDR3 spells CAISEANTDTQYF. CDR3 DNA: TGTGCCATCAGTGAGGCCAACACAGATACGCAGTATTTT.

The rearrangement links TRBV2 to TRBJ2-2; D is undetermined. Germline lookup yields CDR1 SNHLY and CDR2 FYNNEI. The germline V and J ends were trimmed by 7 bases and 3 bases, with 3 bases remaining between them. This CDR3 is built from 11 residues. The DNA of the CDR3 is TGTGCCAGCACGTACACCGGGGAGCTGTTTTTT. Residues: CASTYTGELFF.

The genes are TRBV27 and TRBJ2-3, with 12 bases aligning to TRBD2. Germline CDR1 and CDR2: MNHEY and SMNVEV (reference sequence). J was trimmed by 4 bases and V by 8 bases; bases with no gene match: 16. The CDR3 is 18 residues long. CDR3 sequence: CASSRLAGAPAPADTQYF. DNA of the CDR3: TGTGCCAGCTCCCGACTAGCGGGAGCCCCTGCACCCGCAGATACGCAGTATTTT.

The chain has TRBV5-1 and TRBJ2-2; 7 bases match TRBD1. This CDR3 comprises 16 residues. With 0 bases clipped from V and 0 bases from J, the junction kept 2 bases outside the gene matches. CDR1 is SGHRS, CDR2 YFSETQ, per germline. Here the CDR3 DNA reads TGCGCCAGCAGCTTGGAGGGGGCGCCGAACACCGGGGAGCTGTTTTTT. It specifies CASSLEGAPNTGELFF. The variable domain in full, completed from reference TRBV5-1 and TRBJ2-2, reads KAGVTQTPRYLIKTRGQQVTLSCSPISGHRSVSWYQQTPGQGLQFLFEYFSETQRNKGNFPGRFSGRQFSNSRSEMNVSTLELGDSALYLCASSLEGAPNTGELFFGEGSRLTVL.

The genes are TRBV5-4 and TRBJ2-1; 8 positions agree with TRBD2. Germline V gene data show CDR1 as SGHNT and CDR2 as YYREEE (reference sequence). CDR3 size: 17 residues. After removal of 2 bases from V and 3 bases from J, the junction contained 10 bases not matched to a gene. CDR3 in DNA: TGTGCCAGCAGCTTCCCCGGGGTAGCGGGGAGCTACAATGAGCAGTTCTTC. It is translated as CASSFPGVAGSYNEQFF.